Listed below are T cell receptor beta chains from one sample, sequenced in a study of CD4 and CD8 cells across lung adenocarcinoma regions. MiXCR, applied by TCRdb to the PCR reads, yields one record per CDR3 protein. The data contain roughly 25,000 distinct CDR3 sequences, 52% of them singletons. Material for sequencing was CD4+ T cells from the center of a lung tumor. The receptors here all came from a male donor with lung adenocarcinoma. The CD4 and CD8 labels of this study may be unreliable. Both conserved end residues are part of each CDR3. D genes are given only for firm matches. Clone size is stated in some rows and not others, as once, few, many or a class when expanded.

clone_size	v_call	d_call	j_call	cdr3_aa	cdr3_nt
-	TRBV6-1	TRBD2	TRBJ2-5	CASRTGTTTFEQYF	TGTGCCAGCAGGACCGGGACTACCACTTTTGAGCAGTACTTC
-	TRBV12-5	-	TRBJ2-7	CASGPTSYEQYF	TGTGCTAGTGGTCCGACCTCCTACGAGCAGTACTTC
-	TRBV27	-	TRBJ2-4	CASSPLRLRAKNTQYF	TGTGCCAGCAGTCCCCTTAGGCTGAGAGCCAAAAACACTCAGTACTTC
many	TRBV7-2	-	TRBJ2-1	CASSGGAGQFF	TGTGCCAGCAGCGGGGGGGCTGGGCAGTTCTTC
-	TRBV20-1	-	TRBJ2-7	CSASGLSSYEQYF	TGCAGTGCTAGTGGTTTAAGCTCCTACGAGCAGTACTTC
many	TRBV11-2	-	TRBJ2-5	CASSLSLQTQYF	TGTGCCAGCAGCTTATCGCTGCAGACCCAGTACTTC
few	TRBV27	-	TRBJ2-1	CASSSSRVTFF	TGTGCCAGCAGTTCCAGCAGGGTTACGTTCTTC
many	TRBV6-5	TRBD2	TRBJ2-1	CASSYSATSGVYNEQFF	TGTGCCAGCAGTTACTCCGCGACTAGCGGGGTATACAATGAGCAGTTCTTC
many	TRBV6-4	TRBD2	TRBJ2-1	CASSDSTSGSNEQFF	TGTGCCAGCAGTGACTCGACTAGCGGGAGCAATGAGCAGTTCTTC
-	TRBV6-1	-	TRBJ2-1	CARGHGGRDQETQYF	TGTGCCAGGGGTCACGGGGGCCGTGACCAAGAGACGCAGTATTTC
few	TRBV10-1	-	TRBJ1-5	CALRGQRKPYSNQPQHF	TGCGCCTTAAGAGGACAACGAAAGCCGTATAGCAATCAGCCCCAGCATTTT
once	TRBV6-5	-	TRBJ2-5	CAAGYGGRGQETQYF	TGTGCCGCGGGTTACGGCGGGCGGGGGCAAGAGACCCAGTATTTC
-	TRBV10-2	-	TRBJ2-3	CASSETDKDTQYF	TGCGCCAGCAGTGAGACCGACAAAGACACGCAGTACTTT
-	TRBV6-1	-	TRBJ2-3	CASREDRTDTQYF	TGTGCCAGCAGGGAGGACAGAACAGATACGCAGTATTTT
-	TRBV6-2/TRBV6-3	TRBD2	TRBJ2-3	CANPLAGMGAYNTQYF	TGTGCCAATCCTCTAGCGGGGATGGGGGCCTACAACACGCAGTATTTT
-	TRBV6-5	-	TRBJ2-1	CASSSPGFYGRNTQFF	TGTGCCAGCAGTTCCCCGGGTTTTTACGGGAGAAATACGCAGTTCTTT
medium-sized	TRBV6-1	TRBD2	TRBJ2-3	CASSVRGSTDTQYF	TGTGCCAGCAGTGTGCGGGGGAGCACAGATACGCAGTATTTT
-	TRBV27	-	TRBJ2-5	CASGRLGGRAKETQYF	TGTGCCAGCGGGCGACTTGGGGGGCGGGCCAAGGAGACGCAGTATTTC
-	TRBV27	-	TRBJ2-3	CASRAGLGGGVRDTQYF	TGTGCCAGCAGAGCGGGGCTAGGGGGCGGTGTGCGAGATACGCAGTATTTC
once	TRBV9	TRBD2	TRBJ2-2	CASSVAPSGRNGELFF	TGTGCCAGCAGCGTAGCGCCTAGCGGGAGGAACGGGGAGCTGTTTTTT
few	TRBV10-1	TRBD2	TRBJ2-7	CASSEAAGVSAKNTQYF	TGCGCCAGCAGTGAGGCAGCGGGAGTGAGTGCCAAAAATACGCAGTACTTC
-	TRBV11-2	-	TRBJ2-5	CASSSQETQYF	TGTGCCAGCAGCTCCCAAGAGACCCAGTACTTC
-	TRBV5-1	-	TRBJ1-1	CASSLDRGRSKAFF	TGCGCCAGCAGCTTGGATCGTGGCAGGTCCAAAGCTTTCTTT
once	TRBV27	TRBD1	TRBJ2-3	CASRRRDRGTDTQYF	TGTGCCAGCAGACGCCGGGACAGGGGAACAGATACGCAGTATTTT
-	TRBV7-8	-	TRBJ2-5	CASSSRQTSEQYF	TGTGCCAGCAGCTCCCGACAGACTTCTGAGCAGTACTTC